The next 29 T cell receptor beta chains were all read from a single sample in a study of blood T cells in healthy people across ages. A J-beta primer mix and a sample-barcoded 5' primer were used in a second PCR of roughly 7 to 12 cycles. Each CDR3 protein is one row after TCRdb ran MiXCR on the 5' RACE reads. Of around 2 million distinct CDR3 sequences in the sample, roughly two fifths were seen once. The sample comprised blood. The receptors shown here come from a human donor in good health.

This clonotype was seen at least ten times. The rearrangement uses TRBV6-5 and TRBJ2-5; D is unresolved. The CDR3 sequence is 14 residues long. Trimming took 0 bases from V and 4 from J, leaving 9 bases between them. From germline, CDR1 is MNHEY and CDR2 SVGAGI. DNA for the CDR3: TGTGCCAGCAGTTACTCGAGGATGGGAGAGACCCAGTACTTC. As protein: CASSYSRMGETQYF.

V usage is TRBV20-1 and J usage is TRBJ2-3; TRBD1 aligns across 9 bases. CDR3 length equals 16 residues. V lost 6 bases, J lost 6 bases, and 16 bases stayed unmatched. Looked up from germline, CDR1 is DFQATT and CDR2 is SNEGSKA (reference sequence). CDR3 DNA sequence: TGCAGTGCCACTCTACGGGGACAGGGAGCCTTGGATACGCAGTATTTT. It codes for CSATLRGQGALDTQYF.

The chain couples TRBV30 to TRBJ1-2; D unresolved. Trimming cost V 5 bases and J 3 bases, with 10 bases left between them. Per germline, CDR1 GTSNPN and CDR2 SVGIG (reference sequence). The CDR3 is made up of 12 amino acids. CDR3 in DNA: TGTGCCTGGGGACCTAAGGACTATGGCTACACCTTC. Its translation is CAWGPKDYGYTF. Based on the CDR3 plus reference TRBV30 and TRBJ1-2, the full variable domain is SQTIHQWPATLVQPVGSPLSLECTVEGTSNPNLYWYRQAAGRGLQLLFYSVGIGQISSEVPQNLSASRPQDRQFILSSKKLLLSDSGFYLCAWGPKDYGYTFGSGTRLTVV.

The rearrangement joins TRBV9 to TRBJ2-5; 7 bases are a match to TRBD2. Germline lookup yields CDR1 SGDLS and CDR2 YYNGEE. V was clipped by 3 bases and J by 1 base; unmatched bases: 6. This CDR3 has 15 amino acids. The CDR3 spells CASSGGEGSQETQYF. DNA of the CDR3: TGTGCCAGCAGCGGGGGGGAGGGATCCCAAGAGACCCAGTACTTC.

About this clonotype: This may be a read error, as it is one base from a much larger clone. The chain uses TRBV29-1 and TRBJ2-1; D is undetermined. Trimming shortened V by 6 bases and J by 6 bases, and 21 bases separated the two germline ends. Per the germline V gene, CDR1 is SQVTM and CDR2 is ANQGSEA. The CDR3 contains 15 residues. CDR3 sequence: CSVPRATLTRNEQFF. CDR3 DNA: TGCAGCGTCCCTCGGGCCACCCTAACCCGCAATGAGCAGTTCTTC.

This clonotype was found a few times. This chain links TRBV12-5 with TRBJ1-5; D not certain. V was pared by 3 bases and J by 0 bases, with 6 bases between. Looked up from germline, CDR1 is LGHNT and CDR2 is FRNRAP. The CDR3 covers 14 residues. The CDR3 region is CASGLSYSNQPQHF. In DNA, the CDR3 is TGTGCTAGTGGTTTATCATATAGCAATCAGCCCCAGCATTTT.

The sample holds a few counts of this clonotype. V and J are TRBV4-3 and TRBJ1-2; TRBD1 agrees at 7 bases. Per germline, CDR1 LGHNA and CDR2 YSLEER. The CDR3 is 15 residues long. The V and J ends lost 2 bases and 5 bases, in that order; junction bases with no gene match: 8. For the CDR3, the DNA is TGCGCCAGCAGCCAATACTCGGACAGGCTATATGGCTACACCTTC. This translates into CASSQYSDRLYGYTF.

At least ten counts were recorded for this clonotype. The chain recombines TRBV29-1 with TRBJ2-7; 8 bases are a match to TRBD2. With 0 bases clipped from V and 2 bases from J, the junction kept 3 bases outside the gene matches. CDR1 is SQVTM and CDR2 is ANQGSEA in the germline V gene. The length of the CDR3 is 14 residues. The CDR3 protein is CSVEEGTRAYEQYF. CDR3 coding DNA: TGCAGCGTTGAAGAAGGGACTAGAGCCTACGAGCAGTACTTC.

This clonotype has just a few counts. The CDR3 sequence is CASSESVAAVGELFF. The CDR3 DNA is TGTGCCAGCAGTGAATCGGTAGCGGCCGTCGGGGAGCTGTTTTTT. V and J are TRBV6-4 and TRBJ2-2, with TRBD2 as a possible D gene (6 bases). Germline CDR1 is MRHNA and CDR2 is SNTAGT. The CDR3 consists of 15 residues. Trimming removed 3 bases at V and 7 bases at J, with 15 bases between.

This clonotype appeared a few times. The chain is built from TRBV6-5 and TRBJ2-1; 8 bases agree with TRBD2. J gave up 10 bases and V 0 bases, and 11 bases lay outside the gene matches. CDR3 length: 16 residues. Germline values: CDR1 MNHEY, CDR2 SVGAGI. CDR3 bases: TGTGCCAGCAGTTACTCGACCGGGACTAGGTCGGGCGAGCAGTTCTTC. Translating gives CASSYSTGTRSGEQFF.

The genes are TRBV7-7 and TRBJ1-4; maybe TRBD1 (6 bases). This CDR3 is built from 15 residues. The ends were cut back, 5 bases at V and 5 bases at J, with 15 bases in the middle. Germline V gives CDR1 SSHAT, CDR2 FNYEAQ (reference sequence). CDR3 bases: TGTGCCAGCAGCCCCACGGGGGCCAACAATGAAAAACTGTTTTTT. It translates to CASSPTGANNEKLFF.

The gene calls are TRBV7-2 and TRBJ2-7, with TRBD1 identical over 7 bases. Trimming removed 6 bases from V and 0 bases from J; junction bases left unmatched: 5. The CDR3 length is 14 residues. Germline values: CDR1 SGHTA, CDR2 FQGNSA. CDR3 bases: TGTGCCAGCAGGGAACAGGGGACCTCCTACGAGCAGTACTTC. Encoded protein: CASREQGTSYEQYF.

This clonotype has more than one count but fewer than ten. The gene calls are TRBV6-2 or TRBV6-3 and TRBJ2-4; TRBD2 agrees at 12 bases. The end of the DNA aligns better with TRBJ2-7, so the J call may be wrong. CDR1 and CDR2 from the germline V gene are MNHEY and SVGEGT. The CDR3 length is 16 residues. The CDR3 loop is CASSSPTSGGLFEQYF. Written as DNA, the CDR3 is TGTGCCAGCAGTTCCCCCACTAGCGGGGGGTTGTTCGAGCAGTACTTC.

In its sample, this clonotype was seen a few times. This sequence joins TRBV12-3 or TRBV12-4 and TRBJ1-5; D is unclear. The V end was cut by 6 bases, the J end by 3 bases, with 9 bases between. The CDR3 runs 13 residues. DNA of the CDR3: TGTGCCAGCAGCCGACAATACAATCAGCCCCAGCATTTT. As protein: CASSRQYNQPQHF.

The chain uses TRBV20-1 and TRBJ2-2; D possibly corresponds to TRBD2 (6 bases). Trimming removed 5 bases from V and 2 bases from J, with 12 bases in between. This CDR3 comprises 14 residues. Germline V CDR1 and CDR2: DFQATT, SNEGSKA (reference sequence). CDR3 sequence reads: CSAFGTSNTGELFF. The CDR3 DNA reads TGCAGTGCTTTCGGGACTTCTAACACCGGGGAGCTGTTTTTT.

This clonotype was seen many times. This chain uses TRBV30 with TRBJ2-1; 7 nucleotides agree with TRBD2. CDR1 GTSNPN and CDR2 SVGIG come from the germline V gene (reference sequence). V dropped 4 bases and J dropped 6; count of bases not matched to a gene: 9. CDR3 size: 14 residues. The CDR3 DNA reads TGTGCCTGGATAAGCGGACTAGTAAGCAATGAGCAGTTCTTC. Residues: CAWISGLVSNEQFF. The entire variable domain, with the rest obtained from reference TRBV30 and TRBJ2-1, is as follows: SQTIHQWPATLVQPVGSPLSLECTVEGTSNPNLYWYRQAAGRGLQLLFYSVGIGQISSEVPQNLSASRPQDRQFILSSKKLLLSDSGFYLCAWISGLVSNEQFFGPGTRLTVL.

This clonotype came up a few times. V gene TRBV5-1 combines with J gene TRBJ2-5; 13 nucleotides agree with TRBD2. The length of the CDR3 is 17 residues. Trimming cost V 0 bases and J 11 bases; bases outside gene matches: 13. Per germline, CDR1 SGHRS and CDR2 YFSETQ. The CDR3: CASSLGTSGGTTGEQYF. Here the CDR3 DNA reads TGCGCCAGCAGCTTGGGGACTAGCGGGGGTACGACGGGTGAGCAGTACTTC. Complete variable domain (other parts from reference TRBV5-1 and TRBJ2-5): KAGVTQTPRYLIKTRGQQVTLSCSPISGHRSVSWYQQTPGQGLQFLFEYFSETQRNKGNFPGRFSGRQFSNSRSEMNVSTLELGDSALYLCASSLGTSGGTTGEQYFGPGTRLLVL.

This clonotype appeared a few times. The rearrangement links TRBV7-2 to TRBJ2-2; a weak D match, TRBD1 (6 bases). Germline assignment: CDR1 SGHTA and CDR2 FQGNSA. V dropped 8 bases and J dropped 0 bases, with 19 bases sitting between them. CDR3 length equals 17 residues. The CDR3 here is CASAGGRGLANTGELFF. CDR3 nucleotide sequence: TGTGCCAGCGCTGGGGGCAGGGGCCTCGCGAACACCGGGGAGCTGTTTTTT.

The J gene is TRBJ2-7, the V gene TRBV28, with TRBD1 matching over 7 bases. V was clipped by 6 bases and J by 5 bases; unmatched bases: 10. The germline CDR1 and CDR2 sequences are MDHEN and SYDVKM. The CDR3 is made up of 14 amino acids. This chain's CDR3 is CASSNRQGPDEQYF. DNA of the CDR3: TGTGCCAGCAGCAACAGACAGGGTCCGGACGAGCAGTACTTC.

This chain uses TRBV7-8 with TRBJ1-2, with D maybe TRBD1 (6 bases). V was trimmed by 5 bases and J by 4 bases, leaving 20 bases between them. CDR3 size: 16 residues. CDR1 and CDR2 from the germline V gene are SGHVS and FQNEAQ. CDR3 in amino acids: CASSGHRVSSGYGYTF. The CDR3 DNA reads TGTGCCAGCAGCGGACACAGGGTTTCCTCGGGCTATGGCTACACCTTC.

The CDR3 DNA sequence: TGTGCCAGCAGCCCTGTCTCGTACACTGAAGCTTTCTTT. Encoded protein: CASSPVSYTEAFF. This chain connects TRBV5-5 to TRBJ1-1; D remains unclear. This CDR3 comprises 13 residues. The germline V and J ends were trimmed by 4 bases and 3 bases, with 10 bases remaining between them. Germline values: CDR1 SGHKS, CDR2 YYEKEE (reference sequence).

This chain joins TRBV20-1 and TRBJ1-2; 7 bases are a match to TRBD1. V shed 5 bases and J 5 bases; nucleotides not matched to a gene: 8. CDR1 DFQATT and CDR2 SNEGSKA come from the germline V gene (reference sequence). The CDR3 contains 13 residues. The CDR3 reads CSAYRDSLYGYTF. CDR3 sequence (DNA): TGCAGTGCTTACCGGGACAGCTTATATGGCTACACCTTC.

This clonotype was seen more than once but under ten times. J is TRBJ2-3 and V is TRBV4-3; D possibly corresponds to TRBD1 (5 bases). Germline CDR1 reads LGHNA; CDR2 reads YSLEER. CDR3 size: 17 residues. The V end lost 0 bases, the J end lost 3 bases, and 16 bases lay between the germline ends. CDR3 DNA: TGCGCCAGCAGCCAAGAGTTAGGGGCCGGTCGGACAGATACGCAGTATTTT. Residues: CASSQELGAGRTDTQYF.

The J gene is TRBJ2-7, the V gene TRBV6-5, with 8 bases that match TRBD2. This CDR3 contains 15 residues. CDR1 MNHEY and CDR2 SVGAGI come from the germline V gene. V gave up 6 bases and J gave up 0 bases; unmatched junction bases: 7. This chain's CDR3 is CASRRAGGASYEQYF. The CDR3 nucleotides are TGTGCCAGCAGAAGAGCCGGGGGGGCCTCCTACGAGCAGTACTTC.

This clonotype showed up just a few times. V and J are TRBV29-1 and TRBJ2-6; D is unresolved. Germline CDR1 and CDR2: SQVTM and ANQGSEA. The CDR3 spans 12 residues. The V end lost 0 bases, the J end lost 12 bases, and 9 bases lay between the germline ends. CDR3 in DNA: TGCAGCGTTGAAGAGAAGGTCAGCGTCCTGACTTTC. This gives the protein CSVEEKVSVLTF.

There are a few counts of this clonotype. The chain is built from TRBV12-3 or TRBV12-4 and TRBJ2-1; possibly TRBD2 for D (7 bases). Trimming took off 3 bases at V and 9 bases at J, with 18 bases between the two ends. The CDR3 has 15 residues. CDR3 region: CASSFEGGPEGEQFF. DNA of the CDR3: TGTGCCAGCAGTTTTGAGGGGGGGCCGGAGGGTGAGCAGTTCTTC.

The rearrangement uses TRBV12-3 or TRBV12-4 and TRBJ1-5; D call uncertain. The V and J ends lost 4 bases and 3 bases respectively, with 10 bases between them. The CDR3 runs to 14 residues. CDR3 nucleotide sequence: TGTGCCAGCAGTTCCGGGTCCCCCAATCAGCCCCAGCATTTT. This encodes CASSSGSPNQPQHF.

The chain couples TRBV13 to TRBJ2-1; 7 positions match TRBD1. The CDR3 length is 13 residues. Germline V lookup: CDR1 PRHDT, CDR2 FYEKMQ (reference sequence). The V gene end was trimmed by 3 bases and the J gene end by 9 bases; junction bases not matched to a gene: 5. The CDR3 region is CASSLYDRVEQFF. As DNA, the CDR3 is TGTGCCAGCAGCTTGTATGACAGGGTTGAGCAGTTCTTC.

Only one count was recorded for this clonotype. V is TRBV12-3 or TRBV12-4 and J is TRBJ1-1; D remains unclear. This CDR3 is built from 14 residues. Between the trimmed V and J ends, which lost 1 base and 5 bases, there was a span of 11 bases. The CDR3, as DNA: TGTGCCAGCAGTTTAGAACGATCGGGGACTGAAGCTTTCTTT. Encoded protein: CASSLERSGTEAFF.